This entry features one T cell receptor (beta chain) sequence. The antigen is not known. The sample originates from a study of cytomegalovirus exposure and HLA in healthy donors. Regarding the study as a whole: Later, an analysis found that TCR clusters from the first cohort tended to co-occur in the 120 or so validation repertoires.

TCRdb's table, derived via immunoSEQ multiplex PCR, lists solely in-frame clones and lacks some. Here the sample spans a few hundred thousand clones, roughly 88% being singletons. CDR3 length equals 15 residues. V shed 6 bases and J shed 1 base, with 16 bases lying between them. This chain uses TRBV5-3 with TRBJ1-2; a weak D match, TRBD1 (5 bases). TRBV5-3 is classed as an ORF, of uncertain function. The sequenced sample was PBMCs. The TCR comes from a woman younger than 35 in good health and CMV-seronegative. CDR3 nucleotides: TGTGCCAGAACCCGACCTGGACAAAATAACTATGGCTACACCTTC. As protein: CARTRPGQNNYGYTF.